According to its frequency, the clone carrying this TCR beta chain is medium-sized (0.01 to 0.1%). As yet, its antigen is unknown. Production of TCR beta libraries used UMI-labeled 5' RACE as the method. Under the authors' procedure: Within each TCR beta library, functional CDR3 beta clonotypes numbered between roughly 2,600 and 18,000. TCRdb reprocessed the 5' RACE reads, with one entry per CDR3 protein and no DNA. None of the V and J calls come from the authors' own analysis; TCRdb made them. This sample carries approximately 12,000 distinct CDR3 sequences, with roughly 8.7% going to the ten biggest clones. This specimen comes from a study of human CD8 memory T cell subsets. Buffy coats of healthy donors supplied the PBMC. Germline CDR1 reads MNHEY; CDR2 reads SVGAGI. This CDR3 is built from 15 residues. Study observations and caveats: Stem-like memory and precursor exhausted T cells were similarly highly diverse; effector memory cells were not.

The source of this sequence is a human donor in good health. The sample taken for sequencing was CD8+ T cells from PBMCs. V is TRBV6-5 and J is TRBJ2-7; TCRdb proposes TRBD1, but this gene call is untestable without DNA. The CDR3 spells CASCALRQGVYEQYF.